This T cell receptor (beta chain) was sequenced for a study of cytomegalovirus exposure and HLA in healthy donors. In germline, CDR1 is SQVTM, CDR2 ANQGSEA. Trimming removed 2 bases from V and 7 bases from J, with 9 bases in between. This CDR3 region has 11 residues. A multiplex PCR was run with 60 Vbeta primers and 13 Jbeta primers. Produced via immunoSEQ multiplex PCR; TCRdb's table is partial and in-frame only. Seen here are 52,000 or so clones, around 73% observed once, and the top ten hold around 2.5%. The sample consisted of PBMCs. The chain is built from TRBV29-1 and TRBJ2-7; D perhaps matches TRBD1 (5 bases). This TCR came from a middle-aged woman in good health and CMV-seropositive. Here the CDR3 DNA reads TGCAGCGTTGAACAGGGAAGGGAGCAGTACTTC. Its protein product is CSVEQGREQYF.